This entry describes one T cell receptor (beta chain). Its antigen remains unidentified. CDR1 and CDR2 (germline): SQVTM, ANQGSEA. Trimming removed 4 bases from V and 0 bases from J, with 7 bases in between. The CDR3 runs 12 residues. These data are taken from a study of post-analysis software for immune sequencing data. TCR beta libraries were prepared from cDNA with unique molecular identifiers. TCRdb reanalysed the PCR reads using MiXCR and keeps one entry per CDR3 protein. The table includes 650,000 to 850,000 distinct CDR3 sequences, around 50% detected once. Study results and caveats: Multiple sclerosis was associated with a significant reduction in normalized Chao1 diversity relative to controls. Relative to controls, patients had 5 or 6 TRBV segments at higher frequency, with TRBV5-6, TRBV5-1 and TRBV20-1 among these.

The sample was blood. The J gene is TRBJ2-7, the V gene TRBV29-1; the D is unclear. The receptor was isolated from a girl aged 10-17 years with multiple sclerosis. The CDR3 reads CSVVPPSYEQYF. DNA of the CDR3: TGCAGCGTTGTACCGCCCTCCTACGAGCAGTACTTC.